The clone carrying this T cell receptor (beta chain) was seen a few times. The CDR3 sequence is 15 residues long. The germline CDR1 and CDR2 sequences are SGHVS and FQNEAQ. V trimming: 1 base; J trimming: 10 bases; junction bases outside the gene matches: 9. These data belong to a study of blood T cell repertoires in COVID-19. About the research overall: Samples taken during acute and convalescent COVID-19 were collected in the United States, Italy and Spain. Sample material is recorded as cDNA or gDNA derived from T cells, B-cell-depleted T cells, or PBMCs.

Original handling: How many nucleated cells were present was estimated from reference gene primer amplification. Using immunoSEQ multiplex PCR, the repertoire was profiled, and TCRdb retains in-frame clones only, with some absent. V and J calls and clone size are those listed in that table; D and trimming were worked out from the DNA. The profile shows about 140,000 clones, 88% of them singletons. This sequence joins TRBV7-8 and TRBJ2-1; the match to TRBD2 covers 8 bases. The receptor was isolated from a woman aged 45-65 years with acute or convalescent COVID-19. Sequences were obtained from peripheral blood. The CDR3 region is CASSLESVSGVEQFF. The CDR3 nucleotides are TGTGCCAGCAGCTTAGAGTCTGTTAGCGGGGTAGAGCAGTTCTTC.